This T cell receptor beta chain was recorded in a study of cytomegalovirus exposure and HLA in healthy donors. Clones were read by immunoSEQ multiplex PCR, and TCRdb kept only the in-frame ones, dropping some. The sample has some 150,000 clones, less than 95% seen once. About this clone itself: Its matching antigen is unknown.

Whole-study findings and limits: It was found in a later analysis that first-cohort TCR clusters tended to co-occur in the 100 to 150 validation repertoires. It was reportedly the case that the classifier diagnosed cytomegalovirus status with high specificity and sensitivity. Most TCR sequences showed up rarely, but some public TCRs showed up in many donors.

The donors were members of the validation cohort comprising over 100 subjects, separate from the roughly 700-subject first cohort. Sequencing was done on a sample of PBMCs. This TCR was sampled from a man aged 18 to 29 in good health and CMV-seropositive.

Here the CDR3 reads CATRGGDGYTF. Written as DNA, the CDR3 is TGCGCCACCCGAGGGGGGGATGGCTACACCTTC. The chain joins TRBV5-1 to TRBJ1-2; maybe TRBD1 (6 bases). The germline V gene has CDR1 SGHRS and CDR2 YFSETQ. The length of the CDR3 is 11 residues. V lost 9 bases, J lost 6 bases, and 12 bases lay in between.